The 3 T cell receptor beta chains below come from one sample, sequenced in a study of Tregs in tolerant kidney transplant recipients. The table came from immunoSEQ multiplex PCR; TCRdb's copy has only in-frame clones and leaves some out. The sample has 50,000 to 75,000 clones; 95% to 98% are singletons. Specimen: Tregs from blood, collected before the transplant. The origin of the receptors is a human donor who received a combined kidney and bone marrow transplant.

The rearrangement uses TRBV30 and TRBJ2-7; a possible D gene is TRBD2 (5 bases). CDR1 is GTSNPN, CDR2 SVGIG, per germline (reference sequence). V shed 4 bases and J shed 6 bases, with 16 bases lying between them. The CDR3 covers 13 residues. The CDR3 protein is CAWIREGWGEQYF. CDR3 DNA sequence: TGTGCCTGGATTCGGGAAGGCTGGGGCGAGCAGTACTTC. Full variable domain (missing parts from reference TRBV30 and TRBJ2-7): SQTIHQWPATLVQPVGSPLSLECTVEGTSNPNLYWYRQAAGRGLQLLFYSVGIGQISSEVPQNLSASRPQDRQFILSSKKLLLSDSGFYLCAWIREGWGEQYFGPGTRLTVT.

The chain uses TRBV5-4 and TRBJ2-3; 10 bases agree with TRBD2. The V gene's germline CDR1 is SGHNT and CDR2 YYREEE (reference sequence). Trimming at V came to 6 bases and at J to 0 bases, leaving 4 bases not matched to a gene. This CDR3 region has 15 residues. The CDR3 DNA reads TGTGCCAGCACTAGCGGGAGCGCTAGCACAGATACGCAGTATTTT. This gives the protein CASTSGSASTDTQYF.

The rearrangement uses TRBV28 and TRBJ2-2; TRBD2 agrees at 7 bases. The CDR3 totals 13 residues. Trimming cost V 3 bases and J 9 bases; bases outside gene matches: 4. Germline lookup yields CDR1 MDHEN and CDR2 SYDVKM. CDR3 in DNA: TGTGCCAGCAGTTTTCTAGCGGTTAGGGAGCTGTTTTTT. Amino acids: CASSFLAVRELFF.